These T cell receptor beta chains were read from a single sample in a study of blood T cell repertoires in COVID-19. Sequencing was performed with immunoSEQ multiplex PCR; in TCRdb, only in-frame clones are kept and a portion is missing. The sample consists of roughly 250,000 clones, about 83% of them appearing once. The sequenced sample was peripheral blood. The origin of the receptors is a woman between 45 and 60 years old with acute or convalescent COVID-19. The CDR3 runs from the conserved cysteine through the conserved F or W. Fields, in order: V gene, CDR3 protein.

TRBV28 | CASTPGQGSGNTIYF
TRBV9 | CASSLRGPEAKNIQYF
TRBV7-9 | CASSPTQGVNGYTF
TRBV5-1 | CASSLAQGYETQYF
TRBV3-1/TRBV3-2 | CASSQMGGSKNIQYF
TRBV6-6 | CASRRTGKQETQYF
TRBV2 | CASLKDYPQETQYF
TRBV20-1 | CSASVGVDEKLFF
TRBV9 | CASSETGGPAYEQYF
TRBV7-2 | CASSFGKAGGRGETQYF
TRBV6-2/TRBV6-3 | CASSYGQTSYEQYF
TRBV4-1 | CASSSNPGGAGADEKLFF
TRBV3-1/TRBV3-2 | CASSQGRGGYEQYF
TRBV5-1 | CASQPGNTGELFF
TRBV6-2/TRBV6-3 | CASSLPSGTGPYEQYF
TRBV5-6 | CASRPTGATNYGYTF
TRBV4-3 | CASSQDLSSPLHF
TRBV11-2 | CASSLVGGSGSPYEQYF
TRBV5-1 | CASSQDSLNQPQHF
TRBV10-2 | CASSESGTGYGYTF
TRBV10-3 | CAISEGFAGGQETQYF
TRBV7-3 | CASSLDVGLAAGELFF
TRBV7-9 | CASSLEDRGGYTF
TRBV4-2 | CASSLTGYNSPLHF
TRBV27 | CASSLDRGMNTEAFF
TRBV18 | CASSPNPGGSSTEAFF
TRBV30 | CAWKGDSYNSPLHF
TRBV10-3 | CAISEGQGYSPLHF
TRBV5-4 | CASSVDRSRQETQYF
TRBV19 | CASSPRTAGTGELFF
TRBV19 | CASSPAGGLILFF
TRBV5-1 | CASSLSQGPRRNSPLHF